This T cell receptor beta chain was identified in a study of cytomegalovirus exposure and HLA in healthy donors. The CDR3 has 15 residues. Trimming cost V 0 bases and J 2 bases, with 11 bases left between them. CDR1 is SGDLS, CDR2 YYNGEE, per germline. PCR was performed using 60 Vbeta and 13 Jbeta primers. The table came from immunoSEQ multiplex PCR; TCRdb's copy has only in-frame clones and leaves some out. Its table records 70,000 to 80,000 clones. The origin of this receptor is a man aged 40-50 years in good health and CMV-seronegative. The chain couples TRBV9 to TRBJ1-2; possibly TRBD1 for D (5 bases). Sequencing was carried out using PBMCs. The CDR3 loop is CASSVEGRGNYGYTF. The CDR3 DNA follows: TGTGCCAGCAGCGTAGAGGGGCGGGGGAACTATGGCTACACCTTC.